This TCR beta chain is from a study of T cells in Graves' hyperthyroidism and ophthalmopathy. Study results and caveats: The majority of expanded thyroid clonotypes above 0.001 also appeared in blood.

Trimming took off 0 bases at V and 0 bases at J, with 8 bases between the two ends. The CDR3 has 15 amino acids. Germline V gene data show CDR1 as SNHLY and CDR2 as FYNNEI. Template material for amplifying TCR beta CDR3 regions consisted of RNA transcripts. The HTBI primer set was used in a first-round RT-PCR of the TCR CDR3. In TCRdb, the multiplex PCR reads were re-called with MiXCR into one record per CDR3 protein. The table lists around 690,000 distinct CDR3 sequences, 15% to 20% of them singletons. There are many counts of this clonotype. Its target is unknown. This chain joins TRBV2 and TRBJ1-2; D ambiguous. The sequence came from a man between 50 and 59 years old with Graves' hyperthyroidism. Sequenced input: blood. The CDR3 coding sequence is TGTGCCAGCAGTGAAGCGGGCAGTCCTAACTATGGCTACACCTTC. It codes for CASSEAGSPNYGYTF.